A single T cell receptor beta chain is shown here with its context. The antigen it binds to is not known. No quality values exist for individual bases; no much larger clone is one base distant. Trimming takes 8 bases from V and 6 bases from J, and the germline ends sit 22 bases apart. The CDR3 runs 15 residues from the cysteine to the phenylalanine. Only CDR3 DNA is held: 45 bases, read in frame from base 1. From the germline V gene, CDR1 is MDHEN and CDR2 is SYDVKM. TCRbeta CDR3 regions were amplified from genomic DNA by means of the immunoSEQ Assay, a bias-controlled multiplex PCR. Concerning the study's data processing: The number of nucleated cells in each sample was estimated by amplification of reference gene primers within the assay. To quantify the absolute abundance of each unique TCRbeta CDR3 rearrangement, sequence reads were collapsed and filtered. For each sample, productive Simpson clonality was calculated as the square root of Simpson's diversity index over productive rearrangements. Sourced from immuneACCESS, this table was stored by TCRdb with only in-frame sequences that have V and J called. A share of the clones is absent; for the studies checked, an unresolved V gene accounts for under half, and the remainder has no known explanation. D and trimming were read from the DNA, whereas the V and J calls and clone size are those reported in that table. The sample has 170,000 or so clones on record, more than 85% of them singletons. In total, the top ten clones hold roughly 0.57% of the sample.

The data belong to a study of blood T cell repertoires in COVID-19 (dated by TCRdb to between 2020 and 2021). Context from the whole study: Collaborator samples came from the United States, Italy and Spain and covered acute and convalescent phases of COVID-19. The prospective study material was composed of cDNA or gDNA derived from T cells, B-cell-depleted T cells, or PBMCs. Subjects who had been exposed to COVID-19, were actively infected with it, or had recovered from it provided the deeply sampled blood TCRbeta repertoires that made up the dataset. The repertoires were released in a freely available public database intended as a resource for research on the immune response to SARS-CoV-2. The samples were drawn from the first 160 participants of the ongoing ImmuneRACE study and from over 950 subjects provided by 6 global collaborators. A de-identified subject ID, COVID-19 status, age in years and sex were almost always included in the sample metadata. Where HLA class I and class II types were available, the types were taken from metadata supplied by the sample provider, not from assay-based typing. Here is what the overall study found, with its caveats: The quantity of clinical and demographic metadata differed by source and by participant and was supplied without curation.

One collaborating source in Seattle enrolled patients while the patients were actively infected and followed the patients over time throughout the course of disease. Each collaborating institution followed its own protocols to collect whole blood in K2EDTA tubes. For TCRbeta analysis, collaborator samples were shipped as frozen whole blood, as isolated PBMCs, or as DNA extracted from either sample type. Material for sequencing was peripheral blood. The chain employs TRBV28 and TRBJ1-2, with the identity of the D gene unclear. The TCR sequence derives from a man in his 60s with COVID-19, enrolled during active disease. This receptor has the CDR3 CASDHVPLLTDGYTF. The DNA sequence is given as TGTGCCAGCGATCACGTTCCACTCCTGACTGATGGCTACACCTTC.